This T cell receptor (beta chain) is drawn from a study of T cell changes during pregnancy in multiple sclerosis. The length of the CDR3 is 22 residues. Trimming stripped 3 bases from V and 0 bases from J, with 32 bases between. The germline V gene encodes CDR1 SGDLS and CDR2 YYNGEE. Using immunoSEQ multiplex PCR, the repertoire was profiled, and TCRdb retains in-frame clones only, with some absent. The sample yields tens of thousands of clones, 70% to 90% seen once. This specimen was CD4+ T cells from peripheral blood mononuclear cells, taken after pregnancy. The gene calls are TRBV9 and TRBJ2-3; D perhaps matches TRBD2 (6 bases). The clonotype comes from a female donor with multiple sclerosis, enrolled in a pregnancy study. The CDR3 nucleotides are TGTGCCAGCAGCGCCGCCCCTCCCTCCGGTGCCGTGGGAGGTTCTAGCACAGATACGCAGTATTTT. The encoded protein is CASSAAPPSGAVGGSSTDTQYF.